This is a list of T cell receptor beta chains from one sample in a study of monozygotic twins with inflammatory bowel disease. TCRdb derives one entry per CDR3 protein from the 5' RACE reads, leaving out DNA. With around 450,000 distinct CDR3 sequences in the sample, the ten largest clones hold about 2.4%. What was sequenced was blood. The receptors here all came from a human donor with ulcerative colitis or Crohn's disease, or a healthy co-twin of an affected twin (not recorded which). The CDR3 runs from the conserved cysteine through the conserved F or W.

length,J,V,CDR3
15,TRBJ2-3,TRBV7-3,CASSYQAGTADTQYF
14,TRBJ1-1,TRBV6-2/TRBV6-3,CASSWGMRNTEAFF
15,TRBJ1-4,TRBV5-5,CASSSLDRVGEKLFF
17,TRBJ2-1,TRBV29-1,CSVEDPGQGGSYNEQFF
16,TRBJ1-5,TRBV12-3/TRBV12-4,CASSLAIGTGYQPQHF
15,TRBJ2-2,TRBV7-8,CASSLGQGGAGELFF
13,TRBJ2-7,TRBV6-5,CASSYLGDGEQYF
16,TRBJ1-4,TRBV7-2,CASSLAQGIIGEKLFF
12,TRBJ2-7,TRBV7-9,CASSTTLREKYF
16,TRBJ2-7,TRBV3-1,CASSHPSGLALYEQYF
15,TRBJ2-7,TRBV7-2,CASTPRASGKYEQYF
16,TRBJ2-2,TRBV4-2,CATQTSGGPGTGELFF
14,TRBJ1-1,TRBV7-8,CASSSGPQNTEAFF
13,TRBJ2-1,TRBV4-2,CASSPVASFEQFF
14,TRBJ2-7,TRBV5-1,CASSPGTLSSEQYF
12,TRBJ1-1,TRBV19,CASSIGRTEAFF
14,TRBJ2-7,TRBV7-2,CASSTSGGFYEQYF
16,TRBJ2-7,TRBV7-2,CASSLTSGTVSYEQYF
14,TRBJ1-6,TRBV19,CASSHRELNSPLHF
15,TRBJ2-2,TRBV7-3,CASSLTPGSSGELFF
12,TRBJ2-7,TRBV12-3/TRBV12-4,CASSSERYEQYF
15,TRBJ2-2,TRBV15,CATLQGPSNTGELFF
12,TRBJ1-1,TRBV18,CASSRYDTEAFF
15,TRBJ2-5,TRBV19,CASSIIGGAAETQYF
17,TRBJ1-1,TRBV14,CASSQDLLPGHTTEAFF
14,TRBJ1-3,TRBV30,CAWSYVSAGNTIYF
14,TRBJ2-3,TRBV7-3,CASSAGLAGDTQYF
16,TRBJ2-7,TRBV20-1,CSASNLAGVSSYEQYF
12,TRBJ1-2,TRBV28,CASSTQNYGYTF
13,TRBJ1-5,TRBV29-1,CSVGGSPNQPQHF
11,TRBJ2-7,TRBV29-1,CSVGSSYEQYF
13,TRBJ1-4,TRBV6-1,CASSQGLREKLFF
18,TRBJ2-1,TRBV4-1,CASSQDTEARGLYNEQFF
15,TRBJ1-2,TRBV19,CASSILGVGSGGYTF
13,TRBJ2-5,TRBV29-1,CSSAQAGGETQYF
15,TRBJ1-1,TRBV5-1,CASSLTASTNTEAFF
15,TRBJ2-2,TRBV7-7,CASSSSGRNTGELFF
13,TRBJ1-1,TRBV20-1,CSARDMESSIAFF